The following is a TCR beta chain sequence with its context. The data are from a study of blood T cell repertoires in COVID-19. Turning to the study itself: Specimens from acute and convalescent COVID-19 originated in the United States, Italy and Spain. PBMCs, B-cell-depleted T cells, or T cells were the source of the cDNA or gDNA that made up the material.

The CDR3 has 14 amino acids. Germline CDR1 is SGHVS and CDR2 is FNYEAQ. With 1 base clipped from V and 3 bases from J, the junction kept 3 bases outside the gene matches. Participants, roughly 18 to 90 years old, spanned 25 or so US areas. Self-reported history from a screening survey and questionnaire set each donor's cohort. Only in-frame clones appear in the TCRdb table, and some are missing; sequencing was by immunoSEQ multiplex PCR. The data contain about 280,000 clones, 90% of them seen just once; the ten biggest clones take up about 1.7%. The chain has TRBV7-6 and TRBJ2-7; TRBD1 matches at 7 bases. Sequenced: PBMCs or T cells enriched from blood (not recorded which). The sequence was collected from a woman aged 18 to 35 with acute COVID-19. The chain's CDR3 is CASSLGRQGYEQYF. The CDR3 DNA follows: TGTGCCAGCAGCTTAGGCAGACAGGGCTACGAGCAGTACTTC.